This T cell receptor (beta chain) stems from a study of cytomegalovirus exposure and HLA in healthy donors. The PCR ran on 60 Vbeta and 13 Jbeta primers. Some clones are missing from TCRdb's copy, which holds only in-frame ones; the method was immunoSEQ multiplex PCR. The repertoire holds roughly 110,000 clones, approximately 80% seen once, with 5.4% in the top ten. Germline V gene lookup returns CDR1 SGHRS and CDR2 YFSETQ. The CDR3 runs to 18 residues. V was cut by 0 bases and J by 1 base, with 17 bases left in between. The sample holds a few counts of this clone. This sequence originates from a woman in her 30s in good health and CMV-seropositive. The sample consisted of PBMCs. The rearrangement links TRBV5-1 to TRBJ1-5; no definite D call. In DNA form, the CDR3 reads TGCGCCAGCAGCTTGGCCAGCGGGTTCGGGTGGAGCAATCAGCCCCAGCATTTT. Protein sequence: CASSLASGFGWSNQPQHF.